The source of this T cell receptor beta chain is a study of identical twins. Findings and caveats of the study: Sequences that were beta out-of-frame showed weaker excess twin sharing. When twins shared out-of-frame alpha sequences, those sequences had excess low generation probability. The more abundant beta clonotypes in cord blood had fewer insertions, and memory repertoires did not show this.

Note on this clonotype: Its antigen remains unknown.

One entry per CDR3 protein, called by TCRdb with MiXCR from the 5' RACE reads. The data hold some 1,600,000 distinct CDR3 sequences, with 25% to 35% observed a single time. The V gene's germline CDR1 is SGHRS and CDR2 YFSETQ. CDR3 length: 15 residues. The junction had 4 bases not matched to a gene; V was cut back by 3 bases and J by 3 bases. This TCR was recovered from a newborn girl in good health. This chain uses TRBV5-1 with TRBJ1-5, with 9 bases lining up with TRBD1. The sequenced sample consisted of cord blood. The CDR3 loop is CASSWGTGTNQPQHF. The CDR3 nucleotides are TGCGCCAGCAGCTGGGGGACAGGGACCAATCAGCCCCAGCATTTT. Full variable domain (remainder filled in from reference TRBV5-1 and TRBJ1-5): KAGVTQTPRYLIKTRGQQVTLSCSPISGHRSVSWYQQTPGQGLQFLFEYFSETQRNKGNFPGRFSGRQFSNSRSEMNVSTLELGDSALYLCASSWGTGTNQPQHFGDGTRLSIL.